Below are 32 T cell receptor beta chains sequenced from a single sample in a study of regulatory T cells in long-lasting Graves disease. Building of the TCR beta libraries involved iRepertoire HTBI primers and Arm-PCR of CDR3 regions. TCRdb itself ran the multiplex PCR reads through MiXCR, one entry per CDR3 protein. The sample lists roughly 420,000 distinct CDR3 sequences, 14% occurring once. Time point here: newly diagnosed GD, antithyroid drugs for less than 3 months. The TCR library was made from RNA that had been extracted from PBMCs in TRIzol. These data were also filed under a second study, of T cells in Graves' hyperthyroidism and ophthalmopathy.

The sequences come from peripheral blood mononuclear cells (PBMCs), collected at new diagnosis, from a patient treated with antithyroid drugs. These receptors were obtained from a woman between 45 and 65 years old with Graves disease.

The chain carries TRBV30 and TRBJ2-3; 10 nucleotides line up with TRBD2. CDR1 is GTSNPN and CDR2 is SVGIG in the germline V gene (reference sequence). The CDR3 consists of 16 residues. Trimming at V came to 5 bases and at J to 7 bases, leaving 15 bases not matched to a gene. The CDR3, as DNA: TGTGCCTGGGGGAACCAGCGGGAGGGCCTTATGTATACGCAGTATTTT. This sequence encodes CAWGNQREGLMYTQYF.

The chain couples TRBV9 to TRBJ2-1, with TRBD2 as a possible D gene (6 bases). The V end lost 3 bases, the J end lost 3 bases, and 13 bases lay between the germline ends. Germline V CDR1 and CDR2: SGDLS, YYNGEE. The CDR3 is made up of 15 amino acids. DNA for the CDR3: TGTGCCAGCAGCGGGACCGCGGACTACTACAATGAGCAGTTCTTC. It yields the protein CASSGTADYYNEQFF.

This clonotype was seen ten or more times. The chain employs TRBV3-1 and TRBJ2-1; D is possibly TRBD1 (5 bases). Germline CDR1 is LGHDT and CDR2 is YNNKEL (reference sequence). The V and J ends lost 4 bases and 10 bases respectively, with 20 bases between them. This CDR3 contains 15 residues. CDR3 protein: CASSLRGAVRWEQFF. In DNA, the CDR3 is TGTGCCAGCAGCCTCCGTGGGGCCGTGCGCTGGGAGCAGTTCTTC.

This clonotype was seen many times. This chain links TRBV6-5 with TRBJ2-6, with D unclear. Trimming stripped 2 bases from V and 0 bases from J, with 8 bases between. The CDR3 extends over 16 amino acids. Germline CDR1 and CDR2: MNHEY and SVGAGI. The CDR3: CASSYQWVSGANVLTF. The CDR3 bases are TGTGCCAGCAGTTACCAATGGGTCTCTGGGGCCAACGTCCTGACTTTC.

The rearrangement joins TRBV20-1 to TRBJ2-1; 10 bases map to TRBD2. V dropped 3 bases and J dropped 3; count of bases not matched to a gene: 5. This CDR3 is built from 15 residues. Germline V gene data show CDR1 as DFQATT and CDR2 as SNEGSKA (reference sequence). CDR3 coding DNA: TGCAGTGCTAGGAAACTAGCGGGGAACTACAATGAGCAGTTCTTC. It translates to CSARKLAGNYNEQFF.

This clonotype was counted many times. This sequence joins TRBV6-1 and TRBJ2-2, with D possibly being TRBD1 or TRBD2 (5 bases each). V lost 6 bases, J lost 0 bases, and 14 bases lay in between. Germline V CDR1 and CDR2: MNHNS, SASEGT. The CDR3 has 16 amino acids. CDR3: CASRRSGRTNTGELFF. CDR3 DNA sequence: TGTGCCAGCAGGCGGTCGGGACGAACGAACACCGGGGAGCTGTTTTTT.

This clonotype was seen a handful of times. CDR3 in amino acids: CASSAQGQGYEQYF. CDR3 sequence (DNA): TGTGCCAGCAGCGCCCAGGGACAGGGCTACGAGCAGTACTTC. The chain uses TRBV7-3 and TRBJ2-7; 9 nucleotides align to TRBD1. CDR3 length: 14 amino acids. The J segment lost 3 bases and the V segment lost 5 bases, leaving 5 bases of the junction unmatched. CDR1 and CDR2 (germline): SGHTA, FQGTGA.

The genes are TRBV7-8 and TRBJ1-3; TRBD1 is a possible D gene (5 bases). V was cut by 0 bases and J by 0 bases, with 15 bases left in between. CDR1 and CDR2 from the germline V gene are SGHVS and FQNEAQ. The CDR3 has 18 residues. CDR3: CASSLAVGGTYSGNTIYF. CDR3 DNA: TGTGCCAGCAGCTTAGCTGTGGGCGGGACTTACTCTGGAAACACCATATATTTT.

This clonotype was counted a few times. The chain's CDR3 is CASSFSVGGYTF. As DNA, the CDR3 is TGTGCCAGCAGCTTCTCAGTGGGGGGCTACACCTTC. The chain couples TRBV7-2 to TRBJ1-2; D is unresolved. CDR1 SGHTA and CDR2 FQGNSA come from the germline V gene. CDR3 length: 12 amino acids. The V end lost 3 bases, the J end lost 8 bases, and 10 bases lay between the germline ends.

This clonotype was seen ten or more times. The chain links TRBV7-9 to TRBJ2-7; 8 bases agree with TRBD2. Germline CDR1 reads SEHNR; CDR2 reads FQNEAQ (reference sequence). J gave up 2 bases and V 3 bases, and 18 bases lay outside the gene matches. The CDR3 is 19 residues long. The CDR3 loop reads CASSFPRGAEREFPYEQYF. CDR3 DNA sequence: TGTGCCAGCAGCTTCCCCAGGGGCGCCGAGCGGGAGTTTCCCTACGAGCAGTACTTC.

The chain links TRBV20-1 to TRBJ2-2, with 9 bases lining up with TRBD1. V lost 3 bases, J lost 0 bases, and 2 bases stayed unmatched. Germline V gene data show CDR1 as DFQATT and CDR2 as SNEGSKA (reference sequence). This CDR3 has 15 amino acids. The CDR3 DNA reads TGCAGTGCTAGCCGACAGGGGGCGAACACCGGGGAGCTGTTTTTT. Amino acid sequence: CSASRQGANTGELFF.

This clonotype was counted a few times. The chain employs TRBV5-1 and TRBJ2-1, with a possible D match to TRBD2 (6 bases). The CDR3 length is 16 residues. Germline CDR1 and CDR2: SGHRS and YFSETQ. Trimming removed 4 bases from V and 2 bases from J, with 16 bases in between. The CDR3: CASSPGVGGTYNEQFF. The CDR3 coding sequence is TGCGCCAGCAGCCCCGGGGTTGGGGGGACCTACAATGAGCAGTTCTTC.

The chain employs TRBV2 and TRBJ2-7; possible D gene TRBD1, 5 bases. Trimming shortened V by 5 bases and J by 3 bases, and 14 bases separated the two germline ends. The germline V gene encodes CDR1 SNHLY and CDR2 FYNNEI. The CDR3 contains 14 residues. This chain's CDR3 is CASSSGMGNYEQYF. For the CDR3, the DNA is TGTGCCAGCAGTTCAGGGATGGGAAACTACGAGCAGTACTTC. The variable domain in full, completed from reference TRBV2 and TRBJ2-7, reads EPEVTQTPSHQVTQMGQEVILRCVPISNHLYFYWYRQILGQKVEFLVSFYNNEISEKSEIFDDQFSVERPDGSNFTLKIRSTKLEDSAMYFCASSSGMGNYEQYFGPGTRLTVT.

The chain has TRBV3-1 and TRBJ2-3; 15 nucleotides match TRBD2. CDR1 and CDR2 (germline): LGHDT, YNNKEL (reference sequence). The trim removed 4 bases at V and 3 bases at J, leaving 14 bases unmatched. CDR3 size: 20 residues. The CDR3 loop is CASSPYGLAGGPPGTDTQYF. In DNA, the CDR3 is TGTGCCAGCAGCCCGTACGGACTAGCGGGAGGGCCTCCGGGTACAGATACGCAGTATTTT.

This clonotype was observed at least ten times. The V gene is TRBV28, the J gene TRBJ1-2, with unresolved D. Germline V gene lookup returns CDR1 MDHEN and CDR2 SYDVKM. Trimming took off 3 bases at V and 5 bases at J, with 10 bases between the two ends. There are 13 residues in the CDR3. The CDR3 sequence is CASSLVSGYGYTF. The CDR3 DNA sequence: TGTGCCAGCAGTTTGGTCAGTGGGTATGGCTACACCTTC.

This clonotype was counted a few times. This rearrangement joins TRBV28 to TRBJ1-5; 8 bases align to TRBD1. Germline CDR1 MDHEN, CDR2 SYDVKM. Trimming cost V 6 bases and J 9 bases; bases outside gene matches: 19. The CDR3 consists of 17 residues. As DNA, the CDR3 is TGTGCCAGCAGGCCATGGGGGGGGGACAGGAGCCTCCGGCCCCAGCATTTT. This encodes CASRPWGGDRSLRPQHF. The full variable domain, rest sourced from reference TRBV28 and TRBJ1-5, is DVKVTQSSRYLVKRTGEKVFLECVQDMDHENMFWYRQDPGLGLRLIYFSYDVKMKEKGDIPEGYSVSREKKERFSLILESASTNQTSMYLCASRPWGGDRSLRPQHFGDGTRLSIL.

This clonotype was detected many times. The V call is TRBV12-3 or TRBV12-4, the J call TRBJ1-5; D is undetermined. This CDR3 has 15 residues. The germline V and J ends were trimmed by 6 bases and 0 bases, with 12 bases remaining between them. CDR3 DNA sequence: TGTGCCAGCAGCTCCACATCGTATAGCAATCAGCCCCAGCATTTT. Translating gives CASSSTSYSNQPQHF.

V usage is TRBV6-1 and J usage is TRBJ1-6; a weak D match, TRBD1 (6 bases). CDR3 size: 16 residues. CDR1 is MNHNS, CDR2 SASEGT, per germline. V was trimmed by 5 bases and J by 0 bases, leaving 11 bases between them. The CDR3 is CASSLTGSSYNSPLHF. The CDR3 DNA reads TGTGCCAGCAGTCTAACAGGGAGCTCCTATAATTCACCCCTCCACTTT.

The chain combines TRBV4-1 with TRBJ2-1; perhaps TRBD1 as D (5 bases). CDR1 is MGHRA and CDR2 is YSYEKL in the germline V gene. This CDR3 is built from 16 residues. V lost 1 base and J 1 base, leaving 11 bases between the germline ends. This CDR3 is CASSQVPQGSYNEQFF. The CDR3 DNA is TGCGCCAGCAGCCAAGTCCCCCAGGGTTCCTACAATGAGCAGTTCTTC.

In this sample, this clonotype turned up a few times. The gene calls are TRBV19 and TRBJ2-2; 7 bases fit TRBD1. Germline-derived CDR1 and CDR2 are LNHDA and SQIVND (reference sequence). Germline trimming cut 10 bases from V and 3 bases from J; bases unmatched to any gene: 8. The CDR3 loop spans 14 amino acids. The CDR3 spells CATQPGQHTGELFF. The CDR3 nucleotides read TGTGCCACCCAACCGGGACAGCACACCGGGGAGCTGTTTTTT.

This clonotype has a count of ten or more. The chain has TRBV20-1 and TRBJ2-2; 8 bases line up with TRBD1. The CDR3 is 14 amino acids. J gave up 6 bases and V 2 bases, and 5 bases lay outside the gene matches. CDR1 is DFQATT, CDR2 SNEGSKA, per germline (reference sequence). Written as DNA, the CDR3 is TGCAGTGCTAGATCCTCACAGGGGGCCGGGGAGCTGTTTTTT. Translated: CSARSSQGAGELFF.

This clonotype was counted many times. J is TRBJ2-3 and V is TRBV6-2 or TRBV6-3, with D unresolved. This CDR3 contains 13 residues. Germline V gene sequence: CDR1 MNHEY, CDR2 SVGEGT. V was trimmed by 0 bases and J by 5 bases, leaving 6 bases between them. CDR3 nucleotide sequence: TGTGCCAGCAGTTACTCCTTGCAAGATACGCAGTATTTT. Amino acids: CASSYSLQDTQYF.

The V call is TRBV2, the J call TRBJ2-7; unclear D gene. CDR1 and CDR2 from the germline V gene are SNHLY and FYNNEI. The V and J ends lost 9 bases and 5 bases respectively, with 11 bases between them. There are 11 residues in the CDR3. CDR3 DNA sequence: TGTGCCAGTATTAGCTACCACGAGCAGTACTTC. This translates into CASISYHEQYF.

This clonotype showed up many times. This chain uses TRBV5-1 with TRBJ2-7; 8 bases are shared with TRBD2. This CDR3 is built from 16 residues. Looked up from germline, CDR1 is SGHRS and CDR2 is YFSETQ. The V and J ends lost 0 bases and 2 bases, in that order; junction bases with no gene match: 7. This chain's CDR3 is CASSLATSGVPYEQYF. DNA of the CDR3: TGCGCCAGCAGCTTGGCCACTAGCGGAGTACCCTACGAGCAGTACTTC.

This clonotype was observed a handful of times. CDR3 sequence: CASPKGGYQETQYF. The CDR3 DNA reads TGTGCCAGCCCCAAAGGGGGGTACCAAGAGACCCAGTACTTC. The V gene is TRBV11-2, the J gene TRBJ2-5; D possibly uses TRBD1 or TRBD2 (6 bases each). This CDR3 contains 14 residues. V lost 8 bases and J 0 bases, leaving 13 bases between the germline ends. Germline V gives CDR1 SGHAT, CDR2 FQNNGV.

This clonotype has a count of ten or more. This chain uses TRBV25-1 with TRBJ2-7; D remains ambiguous. V lost 9 bases and J 0 bases, leaving 15 bases between the germline ends. Per germline, CDR1 MGHDK and CDR2 SYGVNS. The CDR3 sequence is 14 residues long. The CDR3, as DNA: TGTGCCAGAAAACAGCCCCCGAGCTCCTACGAGCAGTACTTC. As protein: CARKQPPSSYEQYF.

The chain uses TRBV18 and TRBJ2-2; D is possibly TRBD1 (6 bases). CDR3 size: 15 residues. Per germline, CDR1 KGHSH and CDR2 LQKENI. The ends were cut back, 6 bases at V and 4 bases at J, with 15 bases in the middle. The CDR3 sequence: CASSVQTGPTGELFF. CDR3 DNA sequence: TGTGCCAGCTCGGTTCAGACAGGACCCACCGGGGAGCTGTTTTTT.

V usage is TRBV5-5 and J usage is TRBJ2-3; 12 bases agree with TRBD2. There are 16 residues in the CDR3. Trimming removed 0 bases from V and 3 bases from J; junction bases left unmatched: 2. The germline gives CDR1 SGHKS, CDR2 YYEKEE (reference sequence). The CDR3 DNA reads as TGTGCCAGCAGCTTGGGGACTAGCGGGACGACAGATACGCAGTATTTT. This translates into CASSLGTSGTTDTQYF. Complete variable domain (other parts from reference TRBV5-5 and TRBJ2-3): DAGVTQSPTHLIKTRGQQVTLRCSPISGHKSVSWYQQVLGQGPQFIFQYYEKEERGRGNFPDRFSARQFPNYSSELNVNALLLGDSALYLCASSLGTSGTTDTQYFGPGTRLTVL.

The rearrangement links TRBV20-1 to TRBJ2-7; TRBD2 is a possible D gene (5 bases). Germline values: CDR1 DFQATT, CDR2 SNEGSKA (reference sequence). The CDR3 is made up of 14 amino acids. With 0 bases removed from V and 0 bases from J, the gap between germline ends came to 9 bases. The CDR3 protein is CSARDWAGSYEQYF. The CDR3 DNA sequence: TGCAGTGCTAGAGATTGGGCGGGCTCCTACGAGCAGTACTTC.

J is TRBJ2-1 and V is TRBV28; D is undetermined. CDR3 length: 12 residues. Looked up from germline, CDR1 is MDHEN and CDR2 is SYDVKM. Trimming pared 2 bases from V and 12 bases from J, leaving 11 bases between. DNA of the CDR3: TGTGCCAGCAGTTTACGGCTGGGTAGGCAGTTCTTC. This codes for CASSLRLGRQFF.

This clonotype was counted many times. This chain connects TRBV6-1 to TRBJ2-1; 8 nucleotides agree with TRBD2. V trimming: 8 bases; J trimming: 7 bases; junction bases outside the gene matches: 10. The germline V gene encodes CDR1 MNHNS and CDR2 SASEGT. The CDR3 loop spans 14 amino acids. CDR3 nucleotides: TGTGCCAGCTGGCGGCGGGAGGCCGAGAATGAGCAGTTCTTC. Translating gives CASWRREAENEQFF.

This clonotype came up many times. This sequence joins TRBV6-1 and TRBJ2-1; 8 bases are a match to TRBD2. CDR1 MNHNS and CDR2 SASEGT come from the germline V gene. After removal of 3 bases from V and 5 bases from J, the junction contained 6 bases not matched to a gene. The CDR3 length is 15 residues. The CDR3 bases are TGTGCCAGCAGTGAGCCGGGACTAGGGGACAATGAGCAGTTCTTC. Residues: CASSEPGLGDNEQFF.